This T cell receptor (beta chain) was identified during a study of spatial heterogeneity in lung cancer. On the study more broadly: Sequencing consistently turned up more beta-chain sequences than alpha-chain sequences. TCR and UMI combinations that were unique each appeared, on average, more than ten times in raw reads.

The V gene lost 8 bases and the J gene lost 6 bases, with 14 bases spanning the gap. Germline CDR1 SNHLY, CDR2 FYNNEI. This CDR3 region has 13 residues. Stated time point: sample taken at primary tumor resection. Unsorted whole RNA from tumor, nontumor lung or frozen PBMC underwent sequencing. The donors were about 72 patients with non-small cell lung cancer that was early-stage and untreated. Each CDR3 protein is one row after TCRdb ran MiXCR on the 5' RACE reads. The data hold about 82,000 distinct CDR3 sequences, with around 12% observed a single time. This specimen was PBMCs, taken at surgery. The clonotype comes from a male donor with early-stage non-small cell lung cancer. The chain combines TRBV2 with TRBJ1-5; D remains unclear. CDR3 nucleotide sequence: TGTGCCAGCCGGGAACTCATAGGTCAGCCCCAGCATTTT. It translates to CASRELIGQPQHF.